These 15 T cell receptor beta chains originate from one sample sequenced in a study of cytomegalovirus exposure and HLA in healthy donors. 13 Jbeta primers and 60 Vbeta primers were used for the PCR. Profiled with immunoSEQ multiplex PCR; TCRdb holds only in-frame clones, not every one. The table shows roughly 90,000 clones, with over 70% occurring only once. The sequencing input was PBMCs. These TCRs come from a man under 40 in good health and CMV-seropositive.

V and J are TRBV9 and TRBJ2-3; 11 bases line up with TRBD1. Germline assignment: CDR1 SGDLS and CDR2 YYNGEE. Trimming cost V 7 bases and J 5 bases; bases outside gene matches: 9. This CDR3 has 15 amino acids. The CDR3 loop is CASAPQGQGGDTQYF. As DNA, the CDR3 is TGTGCCAGCGCTCCTCAGGGACAGGGGGGAGATACGCAGTATTTT.

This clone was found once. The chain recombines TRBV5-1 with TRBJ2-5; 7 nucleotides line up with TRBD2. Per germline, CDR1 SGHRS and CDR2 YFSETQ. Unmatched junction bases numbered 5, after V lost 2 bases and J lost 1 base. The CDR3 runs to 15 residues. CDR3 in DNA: TGCGCCAGCAGCTTAGCGGGGTACCGCCAAGAGACCCAGTACTTC. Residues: CASSLAGYRQETQYF.

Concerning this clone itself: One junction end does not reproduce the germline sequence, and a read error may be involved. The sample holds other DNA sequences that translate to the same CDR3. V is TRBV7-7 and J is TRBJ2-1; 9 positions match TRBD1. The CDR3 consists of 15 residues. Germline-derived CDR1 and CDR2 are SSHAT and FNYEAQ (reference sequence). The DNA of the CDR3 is TGTGCTAGCAGCTTAGAGGGACAGGGCTACAATGAGCAGTTCTTC. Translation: CASSLEGQGYNEQFF.

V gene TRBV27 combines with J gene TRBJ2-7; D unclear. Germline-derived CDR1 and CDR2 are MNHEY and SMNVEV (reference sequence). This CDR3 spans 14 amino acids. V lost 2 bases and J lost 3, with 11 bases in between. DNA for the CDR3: TGTGCCAGCAGTTTAGGGCCCACTTTCTACGAGCAGTACTTC. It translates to CASSLGPTFYEQYF.

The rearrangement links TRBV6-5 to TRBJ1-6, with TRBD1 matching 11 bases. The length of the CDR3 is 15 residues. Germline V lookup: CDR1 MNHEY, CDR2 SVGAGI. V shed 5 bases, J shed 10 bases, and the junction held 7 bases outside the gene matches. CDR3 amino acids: CASSKGTGGVSPLHF. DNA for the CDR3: TGTGCCAGCAGTAAAGGGACAGGGGGGGTCTCACCCCTCCACTTT.

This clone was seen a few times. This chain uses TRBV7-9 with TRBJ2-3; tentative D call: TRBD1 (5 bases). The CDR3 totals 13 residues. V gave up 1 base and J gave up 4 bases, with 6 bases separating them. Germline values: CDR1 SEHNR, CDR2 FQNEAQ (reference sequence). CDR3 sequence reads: CASSLVGADTQYF. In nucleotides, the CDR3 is TGTGCCAGCAGCTTAGTAGGGGCAGATACGCAGTATTTT.

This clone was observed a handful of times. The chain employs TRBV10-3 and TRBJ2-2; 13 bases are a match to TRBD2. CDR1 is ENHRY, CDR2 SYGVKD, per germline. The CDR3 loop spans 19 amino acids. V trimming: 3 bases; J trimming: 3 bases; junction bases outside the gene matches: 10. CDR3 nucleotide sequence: TGTGCCATCAGTGACCCGCTACTAGCGGGGGGGCCCCACACCGGGGAGCTGTTTTTT. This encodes CAISDPLLAGGPHTGELFF.

DNA for the CDR3: TGTGCCAGTGGATATACTAGCGGGGAGACCCAGTACTTC. Residues: CASGYTSGETQYF. The chain recombines TRBV7-9 with TRBJ2-5, with 9 bases lining up with TRBD2. The ends lost 9 bases at V and 5 bases at J; junction bases unmatched: 7. CDR1 and CDR2 from the germline V gene are SEHNR and FQNEAQ (reference sequence). This CDR3 region has 13 residues.

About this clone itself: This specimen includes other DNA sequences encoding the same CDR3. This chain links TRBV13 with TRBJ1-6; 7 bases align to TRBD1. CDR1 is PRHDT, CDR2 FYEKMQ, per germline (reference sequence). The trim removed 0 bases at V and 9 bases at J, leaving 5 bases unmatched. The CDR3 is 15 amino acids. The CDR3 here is CASSLGQGEGSPLHF. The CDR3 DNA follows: TGTGCCAGCAGCTTAGGCCAGGGGGAAGGTTCACCCCTCCACTTT.

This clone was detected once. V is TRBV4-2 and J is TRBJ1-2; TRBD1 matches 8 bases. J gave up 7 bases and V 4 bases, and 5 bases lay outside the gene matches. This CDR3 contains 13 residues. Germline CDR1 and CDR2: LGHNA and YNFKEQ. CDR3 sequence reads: CASSPQQGGGYTF. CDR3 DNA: TGTGCCAGCAGCCCCCAACAGGGGGGTGGCTACACCTTC.

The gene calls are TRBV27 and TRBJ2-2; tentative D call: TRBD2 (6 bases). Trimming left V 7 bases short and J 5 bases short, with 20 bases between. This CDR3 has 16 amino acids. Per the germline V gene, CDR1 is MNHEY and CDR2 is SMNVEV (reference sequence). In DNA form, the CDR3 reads TGTGCCAGCACCGATGCCGCGGGGTCACGTACCGGGGAGCTGTTTTTT. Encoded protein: CASTDAAGSRTGELFF.

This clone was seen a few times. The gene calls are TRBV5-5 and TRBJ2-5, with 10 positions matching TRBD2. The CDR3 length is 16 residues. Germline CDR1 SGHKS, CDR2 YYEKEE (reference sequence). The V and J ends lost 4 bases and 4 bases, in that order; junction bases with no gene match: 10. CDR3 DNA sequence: TGTGCCAGCAGCACTGGGGGGCTAGCGGGAGTAGAGACCCAGTACTTC. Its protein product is CASSTGGLAGVETQYF.

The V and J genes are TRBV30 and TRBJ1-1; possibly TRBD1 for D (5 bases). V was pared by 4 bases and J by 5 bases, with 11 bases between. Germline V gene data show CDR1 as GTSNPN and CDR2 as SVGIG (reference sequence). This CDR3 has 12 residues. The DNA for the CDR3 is TGTGCCTGGATCTCTGCAGGGACTGAAGCTTTCTTT. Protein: CAWISAGTEAFF. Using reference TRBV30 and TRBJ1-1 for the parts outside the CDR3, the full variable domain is SQTIHQWPATLVQPVGSPLSLECTVEGTSNPNLYWYRQAAGRGLQLLFYSVGIGQISSEVPQNLSASRPQDRQFILSSKKLLLSDSGFYLCAWISAGTEAFFGQGTRLTVV.

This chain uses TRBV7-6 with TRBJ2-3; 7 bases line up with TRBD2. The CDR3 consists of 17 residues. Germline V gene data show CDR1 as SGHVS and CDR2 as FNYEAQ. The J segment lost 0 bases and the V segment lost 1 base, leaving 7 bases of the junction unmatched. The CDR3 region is CASSLGYSGESTDTQYF. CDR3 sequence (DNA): TGTGCCAGCAGCTTAGGATACAGCGGGGAGAGCACAGATACGCAGTATTTT. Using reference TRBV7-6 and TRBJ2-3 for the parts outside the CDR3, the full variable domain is GAGVSQSPRYKVTKRGQDVALRCDPISGHVSLYWYRQALGQGPEFLTYFNYEAQQDKSGLPNDRFSAERPEGSISTLTIQRTEQRDSAMYRCASSLGYSGESTDTQYFGPGTRLTVL.

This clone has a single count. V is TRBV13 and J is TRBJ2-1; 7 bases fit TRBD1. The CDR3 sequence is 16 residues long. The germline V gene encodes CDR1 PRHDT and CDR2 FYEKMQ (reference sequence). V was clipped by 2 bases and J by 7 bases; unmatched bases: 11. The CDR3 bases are TGTGCCAGCAGCTTACGGCCAGGGGGAATACAGAATGAGCAGTTCTTC. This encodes CASSLRPGGIQNEQFF.